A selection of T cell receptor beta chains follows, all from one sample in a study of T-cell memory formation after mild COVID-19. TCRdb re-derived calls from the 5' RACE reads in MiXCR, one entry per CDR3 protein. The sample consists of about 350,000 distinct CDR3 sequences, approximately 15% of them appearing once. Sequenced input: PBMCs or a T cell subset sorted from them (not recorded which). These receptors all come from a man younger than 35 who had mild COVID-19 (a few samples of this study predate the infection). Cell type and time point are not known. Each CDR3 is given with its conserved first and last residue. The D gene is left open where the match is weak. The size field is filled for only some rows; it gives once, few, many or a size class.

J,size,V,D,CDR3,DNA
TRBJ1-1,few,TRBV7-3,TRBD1,CASSLGSPRGRMANTEAFF,TGTGCCAGCAGCTTAGGGAGTCCCAGGGGGCGGATGGCGAACACTGAAGCTTTCTTT
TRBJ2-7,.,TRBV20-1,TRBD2,CSALAGGTYEQYF,TGCAGTGCTCTAGCGGGGGGAACCTACGAGCAGTACTTC
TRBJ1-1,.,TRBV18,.,CASSPSGAASEAFF,TGTGCCAGCTCACCGTCAGGGGCCGCTAGTGAAGCTTTCTTT
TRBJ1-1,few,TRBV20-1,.,CSARRRNTEAFF,TGCAGTGCTAGACGCAGGAACACTGAAGCTTTCTTT
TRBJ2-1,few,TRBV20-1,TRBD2,CSARRDAGGEQFF,TGCAGTGCTAGACGCGACGCGGGGGGTGAGCAGTTCTTC
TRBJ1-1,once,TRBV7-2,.,CASTQPGLYTEAFF,TGTGCCAGCACCCAACCAGGTTTATACACTGAAGCTTTCTTT
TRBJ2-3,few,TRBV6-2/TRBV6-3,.,CASDGGQITDTQYF,TGTGCCAGCGACGGAGGACAAATCACAGATACGCAGTATTTT
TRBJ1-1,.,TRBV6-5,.,CASRNGATEAFF,TGTGCCAGCAGGAACGGCGCGACTGAAGCTTTCTTT
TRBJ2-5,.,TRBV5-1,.,CASSLRLVWDGKETQYF,TGCGCCAGCAGCTTAAGATTGGTCTGGGACGGAAAAGAGACCCAGTACTTC
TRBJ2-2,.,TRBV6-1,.,CANSMHPAGELFF,TGTGCCAACTCCATGCACCCGGCCGGGGAGCTGTTTTTT
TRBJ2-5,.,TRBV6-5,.,CASRQLRTPWETQYF,TGTGCCAGCAGACAACTCAGGACTCCCTGGGAGACCCAGTACTTC
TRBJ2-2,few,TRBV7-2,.,CASSSGPATGELFF,TGTGCCAGCAGCTCGGGACCTGCCACCGGGGAGCTGTTTTTT
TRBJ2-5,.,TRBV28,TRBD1,CASRTGQETQYF,TGTGCCAGCAGGACAGGGCAAGAGACCCAGTACTTC
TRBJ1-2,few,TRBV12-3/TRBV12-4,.,CASSLGQAYGYTF,TGTGCCAGCAGTTTGGGGCAGGCCTATGGCTACACCTTC
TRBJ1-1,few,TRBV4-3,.,CASSQQSNTEAFF,TGCGCCAGCAGCCAGCAGAGCAACACTGAAGCTTTCTTT
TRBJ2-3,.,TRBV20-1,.,CSARDPAGAPDTQYF,TGCAGTGCTAGAGATCCGGCGGGGGCACCAGATACGCAGTATTTT
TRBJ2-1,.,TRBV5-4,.,CASSLQRDEQFF,TGTGCCAGCAGCTTGCAGCGGGATGAGCAGTTCTTC
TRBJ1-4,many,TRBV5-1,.,CASSLMSRPNEKLFF,TGCGCCAGCAGCTTGATGTCCCGGCCTAATGAAAAACTGTTTTTT
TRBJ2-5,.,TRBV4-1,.,CASSSTWSETQYF,TGCGCCAGCAGTTCCACGTGGTCGGAGACCCAGTACTTC
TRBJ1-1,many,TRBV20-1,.,CSARHIRANTEAFF,TGCAGTGCTCGGCACATTAGGGCTAACACTGAAGCTTTCTTT
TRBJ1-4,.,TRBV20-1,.,CSARQVDEKLFF,TGCAGTGCTAGACAAGTTGATGAAAAACTGTTTTTT
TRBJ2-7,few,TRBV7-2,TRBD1,CASTPQTGIYEQYF,TGTGCCAGCACGCCGCAGACAGGGATCTACGAGCAGTACTTC
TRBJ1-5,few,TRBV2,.,CASIPGEGSGQPQHF,TGTGCCAGCATACCCGGGGAGGGGTCGGGGCAGCCCCAGCATTTT
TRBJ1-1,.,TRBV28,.,CASSLQGIKAFF,TGTGCCAGCAGTTTACAAGGGATCAAAGCTTTCTTT
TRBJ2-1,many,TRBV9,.,CASSVGDYNEQFF,TGTGCCAGCAGTGTCGGGGATTACAATGAGCAGTTCTTC
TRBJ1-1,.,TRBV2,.,CASSQRLRRNTEAFF,TGTGCCAGCAGTCAACGGCTGAGACGGAACACTGAAGCTTTCTTT
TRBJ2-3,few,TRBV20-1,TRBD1,CSASNPGQGGDTQYF,TGCAGTGCTTCTAATCCGGGACAGGGGGGGGATACGCAGTATTTT
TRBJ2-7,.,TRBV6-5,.,CASSLGTTPSYEQYF,TGTGCCAGCAGTTTGGGAACCACCCCCTCCTACGAGCAGTACTTC
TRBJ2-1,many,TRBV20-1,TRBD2,CSARDVRLAGDEQFF,TGCAGTGCTAGAGATGTTAGACTAGCGGGGGATGAGCAGTTCTTC
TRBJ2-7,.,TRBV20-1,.,CSARSGLHEQYF,TGCAGTGCTAGATCTGGTCTCCACGAGCAGTACTTC
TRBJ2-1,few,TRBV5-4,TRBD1,CASSLGDRGTREQFF,TGTGCCAGCAGCTTGGGGGACAGGGGGACACGGGAGCAGTTCTTC
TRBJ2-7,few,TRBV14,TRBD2,CASSHGSGGRYYEQYF,TGTGCCAGCAGCCATGGGAGCGGGGGGCGATACTACGAGCAGTACTTC
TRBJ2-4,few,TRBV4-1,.,CASSLFTREKAKNIQYF,TGCGCCAGCAGCCTCTTCACTAGAGAGAAAGCCAAAAACATTCAGTACTTC
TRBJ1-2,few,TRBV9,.,CASSVGGRASYGYTF,TGTGCCAGCAGCGTAGGTGGCAGGGCAAGCTATGGCTACACCTTC
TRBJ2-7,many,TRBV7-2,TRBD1,CASSLAGQGAFYEQYF,TGTGCCAGCAGCTTAGCGGGACAGGGGGCATTCTACGAGCAGTACTTC
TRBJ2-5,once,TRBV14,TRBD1,CASSRTGSWETQYF,TGTGCCAGCAGTCGGACAGGGAGTTGGGAGACCCAGTACTTC
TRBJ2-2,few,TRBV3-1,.,CAASDRLNTGELFF,TGTGCCGCTTCAGACAGACTGAACACCGGGGAGCTGTTTTTT
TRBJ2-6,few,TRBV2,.,CASSEARANVLTF,TGTGCCAGCAGTGAAGCTAGGGCCAACGTCCTGACTTTC
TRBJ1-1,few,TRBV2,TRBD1,CASREGQGVIAEAFF,TGTGCCAGCAGAGAGGGGCAGGGGGTAATCGCTGAAGCTTTCTTT
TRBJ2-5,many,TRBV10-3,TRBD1,CAIQQGQAGLETQYF,TGTGCCATCCAGCAGGGACAGGCTGGTTTGGAGACCCAGTACTTC
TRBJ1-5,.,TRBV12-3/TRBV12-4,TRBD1,CASSRTGSGQPQHF,TGTGCCAGCAGTCGGACAGGGTCAGGTCAGCCCCAGCATTTT
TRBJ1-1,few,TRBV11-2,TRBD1,CASSLGQGWAEAFF,TGTGCCAGCAGCCTGGGACAGGGTTGGGCTGAAGCTTTCTTT